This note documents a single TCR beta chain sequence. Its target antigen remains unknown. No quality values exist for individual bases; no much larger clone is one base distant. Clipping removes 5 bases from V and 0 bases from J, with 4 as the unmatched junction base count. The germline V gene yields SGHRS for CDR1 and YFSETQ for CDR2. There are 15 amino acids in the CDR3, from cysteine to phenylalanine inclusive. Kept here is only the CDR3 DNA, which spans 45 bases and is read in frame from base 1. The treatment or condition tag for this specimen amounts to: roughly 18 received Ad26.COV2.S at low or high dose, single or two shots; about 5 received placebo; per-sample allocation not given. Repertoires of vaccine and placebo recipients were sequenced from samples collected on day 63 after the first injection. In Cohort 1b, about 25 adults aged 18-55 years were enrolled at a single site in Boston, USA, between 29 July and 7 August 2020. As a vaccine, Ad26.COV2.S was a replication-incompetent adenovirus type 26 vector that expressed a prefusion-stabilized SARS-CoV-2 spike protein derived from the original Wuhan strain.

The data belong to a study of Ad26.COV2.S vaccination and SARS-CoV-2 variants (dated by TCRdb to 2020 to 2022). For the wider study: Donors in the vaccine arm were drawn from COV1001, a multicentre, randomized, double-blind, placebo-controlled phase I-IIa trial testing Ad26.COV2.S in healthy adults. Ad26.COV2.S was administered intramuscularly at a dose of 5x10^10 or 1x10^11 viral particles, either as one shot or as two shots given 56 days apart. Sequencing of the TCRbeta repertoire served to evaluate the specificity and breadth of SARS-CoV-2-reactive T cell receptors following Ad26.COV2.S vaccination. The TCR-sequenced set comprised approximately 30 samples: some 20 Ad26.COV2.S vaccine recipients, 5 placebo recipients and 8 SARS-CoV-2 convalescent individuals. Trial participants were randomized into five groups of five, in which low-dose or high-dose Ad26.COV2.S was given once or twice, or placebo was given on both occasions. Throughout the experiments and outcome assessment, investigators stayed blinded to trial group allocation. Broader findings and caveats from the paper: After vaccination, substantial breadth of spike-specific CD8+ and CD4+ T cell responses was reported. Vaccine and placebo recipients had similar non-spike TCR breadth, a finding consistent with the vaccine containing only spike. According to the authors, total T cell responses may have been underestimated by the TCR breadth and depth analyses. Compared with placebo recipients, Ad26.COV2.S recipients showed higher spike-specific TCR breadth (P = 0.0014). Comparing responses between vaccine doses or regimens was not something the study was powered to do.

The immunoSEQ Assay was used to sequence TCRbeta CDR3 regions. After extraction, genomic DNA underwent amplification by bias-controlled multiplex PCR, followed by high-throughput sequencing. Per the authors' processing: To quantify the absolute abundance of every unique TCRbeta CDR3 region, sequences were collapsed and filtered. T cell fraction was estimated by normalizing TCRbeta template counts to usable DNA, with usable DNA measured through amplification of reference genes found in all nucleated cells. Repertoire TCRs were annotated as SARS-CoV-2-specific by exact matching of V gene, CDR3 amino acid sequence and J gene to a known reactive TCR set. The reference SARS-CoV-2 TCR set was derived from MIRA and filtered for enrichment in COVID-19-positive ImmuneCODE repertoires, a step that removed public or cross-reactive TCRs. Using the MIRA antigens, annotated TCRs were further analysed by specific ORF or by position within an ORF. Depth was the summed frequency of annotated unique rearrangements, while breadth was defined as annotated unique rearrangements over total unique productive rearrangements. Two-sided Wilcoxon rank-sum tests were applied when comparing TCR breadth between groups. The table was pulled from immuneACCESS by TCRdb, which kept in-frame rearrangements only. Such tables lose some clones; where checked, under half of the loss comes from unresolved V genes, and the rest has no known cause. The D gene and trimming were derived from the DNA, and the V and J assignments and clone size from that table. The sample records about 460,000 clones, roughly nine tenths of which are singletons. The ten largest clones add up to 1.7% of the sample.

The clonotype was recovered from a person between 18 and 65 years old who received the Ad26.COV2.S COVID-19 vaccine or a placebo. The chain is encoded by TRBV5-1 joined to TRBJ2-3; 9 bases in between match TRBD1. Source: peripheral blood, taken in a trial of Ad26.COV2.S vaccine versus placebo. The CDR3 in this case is CASRQGATSTDTQYF. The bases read TGCGCCAGCAGACAGGGGGCCACTAGCACAGATACGCAGTATTTT.